This TCR beta chain was captured by sequencing in a study of T cell repertoires in cytomegalovirus infection. Study-wide background: Recently identified HLA-C-restricted CMV epitopes were among the peptides used. The public TCR beta signatures pointed to both CMV infection and matching HLA type.

V shed 2 bases and J shed 7 bases, with 6 bases lying between them. The CDR3 length is 11 residues. Germline loops: CDR1 DFQATT, CDR2 SNEGSKA (reference sequence). MiXCR, run by TCRdb on the reads, gives a single entry per CDR3 protein. The repertoire consists of approximately 500,000 distinct CDR3 sequences, with 30% to 40% occurring once and the leading ten covering roughly 15%. On this clonotype itself: No antigen is known for it.

Study-wide results and limits: Within the response measured ex vivo, HLA-C-restricted CMV-specific TCR beta clonotypes were dominant. CMV carriers having the relevant HLA were flagged by cumulative public TCR beta family frequency.

The starting material was cultured PBMCs, obtained from culture after CMV antigen stimulation. The receptor was derived from a human donor in good health (CMV status not recorded). Some clones in this sample may be carry-over from other donors' samples. The J gene is TRBJ2-1, the V gene TRBV20-1; D gene unclear. This chain's CDR3 is CSARYPNEQFF. The CDR3 coding sequence is TGCAGTGCTAGATACCCGAATGAGCAGTTCTTC.